These T cell receptor beta chains were read from a single sample in a study of neoadjuvant anti-PD-1 for oral cavity cancer. The method was immunoSEQ multiplex PCR; TCRdb's version includes in-frame clones alone and lacks a portion of them. The sample shows approximately 21,000 clones, under 55% of them seen only once. Sequencing used tumor tissue, obtained after nivolumab (anti-PD-1) treatment. These TCRs come from a person aged 35-79 years with oral cavity squamous cell carcinoma. The conserved cysteine and the conserved F or W are not part of the CDR3 here. The D gene is left open where the match is weak. Clone size is stated in some rows and not others, as once, few, many or a class when expanded.

v_gene | abundance | d_gene | CDR3aa
TRBV7-8 | once | . | ASSAESLLGYEQY
TRBV19 | . | . | ASSKQGVTPDEQY
TRBV7-9 | many | . | ASSLAQGVEKLF
TRBV28 | many | TRBD1 | ASSFRTGAYGYT
TRBV4-3 | medium-sized | . | ASSQGKGRPGYT
TRBV25-1 | . | . | ASSAQGIDEQY
TRBV7-7 | few | TRBD1 | ASSSDRATGELF
TRBV2 | many | . | ASRDASNQPQH
TRBV4-1 | . | . | ASSQDGRPSSDTQY
TRBV9 | . | . | ASAGGGASGELF
TRBV6-6 | few | TRBD1 | ASSINRGHLQPQH
TRBV28 | . | . | ASRPTTGTNQPQH
TRBV6-1 | . | . | ASTYTNEQF
TRBV11-3 | once | TRBD1 | ASSLRVTQGAGELF
TRBV6-1 | many | . | ASSAANTEAF
TRBV7-8 | few | . | ASSPGRGRGYT
TRBV4-1 | . | . | ASSPWGADGYT
TRBV15 | . | TRBD2 | ATSRGQTSRTGFAEQY
TRBV4-3 | . | TRBD1 | ASSQDPGQGAVAAAEAF
TRBV5-1 | . | TRBD1 | ASSPTTGTGNTIY
TRBV5-4 | . | . | ASRTGGGFSTDTQY
TRBV5-6 | . | . | ASSLWGTYEQY
TRBV18 | few | TRBD1 | ASSASGGQF
TRBV7-2 | . | . | ASSLAGAVRSDEAF
TRBV6-5 | few | . | ASSYGGGNSPLH
TRBV7-8 | once | . | ASSLGGERQETQY
TRBV6-4 | . | . | ASSRGPGDQETQY
TRBV23-1 | . | . | ASSRQGGGGYT
TRBV10-3 | . | . | AISRTSGDQPQH
TRBV5-1 | . | . | ASSEGRGEKLF
TRBV5-1 | few | . | ASSLDPQSQNTEAF
TRBV6-1 | few | . | ASSGGRMGDIQY
TRBV28 | . | . | ASSLRVGQPQH
TRBV5-4 | . | . | ASSPEGSWYGYT
TRBV7-2 | . | TRBD1 | ASSSRGERQPQH
TRBV4-1 | . | TRBD1 | ASSLQGEGTDTQY
TRBV4-1 | . | . | ASSQGAASTDTQY
TRBV7-2 | . | TRBD2 | ASSLRQSGDLTDTQY
TRBV7-9 | . | . | ASSLPGLSYGYT
TRBV5-4 | few | TRBD1 | ASSPRTGLDTQY
TRBV9 | . | . | ASSVDGNINSPLH
TRBV10-3 | . | . | AATLSGNTIY
TRBV7-2 | . | . | ASSLELRVGQPQH
TRBV5-1 | . | . | ASSLQDPRETQY
TRBV5-1 | . | . | ASSSGPLSEQF